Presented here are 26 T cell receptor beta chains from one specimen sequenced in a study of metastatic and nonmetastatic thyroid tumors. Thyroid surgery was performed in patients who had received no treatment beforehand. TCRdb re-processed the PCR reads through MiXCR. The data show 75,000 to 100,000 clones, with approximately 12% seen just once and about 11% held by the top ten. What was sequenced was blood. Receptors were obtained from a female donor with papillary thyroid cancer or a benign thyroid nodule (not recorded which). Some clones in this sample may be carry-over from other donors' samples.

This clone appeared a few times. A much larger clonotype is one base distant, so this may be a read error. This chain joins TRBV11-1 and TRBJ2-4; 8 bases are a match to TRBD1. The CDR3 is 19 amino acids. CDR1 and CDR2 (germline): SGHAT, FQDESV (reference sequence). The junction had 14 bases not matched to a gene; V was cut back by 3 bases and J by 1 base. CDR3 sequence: CASSFPPQGAGSAKNIQYF. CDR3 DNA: TGTGCCAGCAGCTTCCCCCCGCAGGGGGCTGGATCGGCCAAAAACATTCAGTACTTC.

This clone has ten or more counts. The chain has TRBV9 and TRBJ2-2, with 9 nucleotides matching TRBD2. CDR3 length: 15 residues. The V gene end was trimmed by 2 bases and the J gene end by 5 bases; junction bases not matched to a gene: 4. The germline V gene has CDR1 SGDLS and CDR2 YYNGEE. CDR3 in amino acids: CASSVSGRGTGELFF. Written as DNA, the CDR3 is TGTGCCAGCAGCGTTAGCGGGAGAGGAACCGGGGAGCTGTTTTTT.

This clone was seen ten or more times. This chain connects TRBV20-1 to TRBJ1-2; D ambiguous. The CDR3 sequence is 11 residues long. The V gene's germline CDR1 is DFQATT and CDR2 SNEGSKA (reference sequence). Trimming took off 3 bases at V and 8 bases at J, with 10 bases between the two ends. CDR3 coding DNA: TGCAGTGCTAGCGGGCCCCAGGGCTACACCTTC. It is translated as CSASGPQGYTF.

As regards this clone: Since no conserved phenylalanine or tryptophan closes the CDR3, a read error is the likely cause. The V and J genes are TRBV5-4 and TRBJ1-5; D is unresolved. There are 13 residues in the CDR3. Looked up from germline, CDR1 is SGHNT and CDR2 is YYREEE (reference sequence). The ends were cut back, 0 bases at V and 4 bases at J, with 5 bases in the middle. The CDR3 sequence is CASSLDLNQPQHS. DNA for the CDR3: TGTGCCAGCAGCTTGGACCTGAATCAGCCCCAGCATTCT.

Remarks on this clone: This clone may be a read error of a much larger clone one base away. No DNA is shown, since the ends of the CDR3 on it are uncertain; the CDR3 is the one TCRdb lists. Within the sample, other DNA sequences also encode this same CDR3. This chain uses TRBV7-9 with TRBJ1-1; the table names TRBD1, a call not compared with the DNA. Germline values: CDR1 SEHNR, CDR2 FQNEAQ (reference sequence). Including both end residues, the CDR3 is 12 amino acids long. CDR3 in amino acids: CASSFGQGTSFF.

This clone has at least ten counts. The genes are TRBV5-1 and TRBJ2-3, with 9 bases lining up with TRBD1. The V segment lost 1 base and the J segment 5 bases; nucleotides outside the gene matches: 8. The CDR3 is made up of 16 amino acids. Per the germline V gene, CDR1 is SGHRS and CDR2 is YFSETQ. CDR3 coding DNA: TGCGCCAGCAGCTTGAGTACAGGGGGCGCGGTAGATACGCAGTATTTT. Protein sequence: CASSLSTGGAVDTQYF.

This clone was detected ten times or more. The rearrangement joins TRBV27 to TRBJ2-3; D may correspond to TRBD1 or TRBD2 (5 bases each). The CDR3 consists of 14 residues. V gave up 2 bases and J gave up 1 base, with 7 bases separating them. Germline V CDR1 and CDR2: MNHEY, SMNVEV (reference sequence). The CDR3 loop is CASSLGGGTDTQYF. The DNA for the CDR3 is TGTGCCAGCAGTTTAGGGGGAGGCACAGATACGCAGTATTTT.

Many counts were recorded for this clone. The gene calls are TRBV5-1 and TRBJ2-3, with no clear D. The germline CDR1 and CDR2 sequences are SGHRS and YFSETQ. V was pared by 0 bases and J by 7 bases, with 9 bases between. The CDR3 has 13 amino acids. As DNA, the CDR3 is TGCGCCAGCAGCTTGGAAGTGGCCCATACGCAGTATTTT. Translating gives CASSLEVAHTQYF.

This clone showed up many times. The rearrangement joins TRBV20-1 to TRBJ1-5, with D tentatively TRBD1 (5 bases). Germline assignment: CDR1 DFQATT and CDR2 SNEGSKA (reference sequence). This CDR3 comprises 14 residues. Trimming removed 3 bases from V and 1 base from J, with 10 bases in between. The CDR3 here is CSASRGISNQPQHF. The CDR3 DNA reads TGCAGTGCTAGTCGGGGGATCAGCAATCAGCCCCAGCATTTT.

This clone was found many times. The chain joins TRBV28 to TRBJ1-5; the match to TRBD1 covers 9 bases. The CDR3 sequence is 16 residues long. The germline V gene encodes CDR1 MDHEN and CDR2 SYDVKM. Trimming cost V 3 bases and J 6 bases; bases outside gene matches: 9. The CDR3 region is CASSLTRDRVGQPQHF. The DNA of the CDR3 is TGTGCCAGCAGTTTGACCCGGGACAGGGTCGGTCAGCCCCAGCATTTT. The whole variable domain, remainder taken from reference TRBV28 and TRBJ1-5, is DVKVTQSSRYLVKRTGEKVFLECVQDMDHENMFWYRQDPGLGLRLIYFSYDVKMKEKGDIPEGYSVSREKKERFSLILESASTNQTSMYLCASSLTRDRVGQPQHFGDGTRLSIL.

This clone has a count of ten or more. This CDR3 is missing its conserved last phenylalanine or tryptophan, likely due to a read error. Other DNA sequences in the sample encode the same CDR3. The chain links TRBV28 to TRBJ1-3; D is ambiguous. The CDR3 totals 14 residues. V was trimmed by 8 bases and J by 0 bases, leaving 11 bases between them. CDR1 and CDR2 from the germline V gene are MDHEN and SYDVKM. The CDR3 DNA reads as TGTGCCAGCGCCCCCCCAGGCTCTGGAAACACCATATATCTT. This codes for CASAPPGSGNTIYL.

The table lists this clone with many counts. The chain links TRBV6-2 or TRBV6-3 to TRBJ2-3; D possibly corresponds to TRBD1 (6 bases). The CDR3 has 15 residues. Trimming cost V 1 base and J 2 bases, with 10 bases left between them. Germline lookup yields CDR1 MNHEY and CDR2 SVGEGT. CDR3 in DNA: TGTGCCAGCAGTTACTTCCGGGACAACACAGATACGCAGTATTTT. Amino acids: CASSYFRDNTDTQYF.

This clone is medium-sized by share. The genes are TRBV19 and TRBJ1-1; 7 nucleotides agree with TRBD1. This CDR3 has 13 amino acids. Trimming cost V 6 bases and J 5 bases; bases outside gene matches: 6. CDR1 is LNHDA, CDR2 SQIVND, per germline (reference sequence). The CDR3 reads CASSKQGWTEAFF. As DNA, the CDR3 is TGTGCCAGTAGCAAACAGGGGTGGACTGAAGCTTTCTTT.

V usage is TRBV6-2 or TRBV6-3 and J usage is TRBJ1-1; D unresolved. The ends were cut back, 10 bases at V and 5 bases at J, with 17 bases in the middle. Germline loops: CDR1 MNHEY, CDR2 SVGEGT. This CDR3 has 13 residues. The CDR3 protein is CATNDRSGTEAFF. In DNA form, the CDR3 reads TGTGCCACTAACGACCGGTCAGGTACTGAAGCTTTCTTT.

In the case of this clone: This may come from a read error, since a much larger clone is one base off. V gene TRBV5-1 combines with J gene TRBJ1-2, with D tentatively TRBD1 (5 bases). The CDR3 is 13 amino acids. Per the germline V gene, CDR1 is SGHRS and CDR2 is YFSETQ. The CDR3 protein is CAGSSRGNYGYTF. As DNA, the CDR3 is TGCGCCGGCAGCTCCCGGGGGAACTATGGCTACACCTTC.

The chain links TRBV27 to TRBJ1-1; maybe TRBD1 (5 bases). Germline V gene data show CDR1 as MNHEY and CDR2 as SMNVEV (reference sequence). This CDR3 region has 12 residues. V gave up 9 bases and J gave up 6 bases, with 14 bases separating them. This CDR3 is CASLSQGAEAFF. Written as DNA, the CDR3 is TGTGCCAGTCTATCTCAGGGCGCTGAAGCTTTCTTT.

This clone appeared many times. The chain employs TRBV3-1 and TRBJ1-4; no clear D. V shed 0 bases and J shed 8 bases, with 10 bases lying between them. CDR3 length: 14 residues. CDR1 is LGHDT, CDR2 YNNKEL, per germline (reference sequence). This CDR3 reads CASSQDIPPEKLFF. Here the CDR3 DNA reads TGTGCCAGCAGCCAAGACATTCCCCCGGAAAAACTGTTTTTT. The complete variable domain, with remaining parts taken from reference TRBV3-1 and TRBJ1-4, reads DTAVSQTPKYLVTQMGNDKSIKCEQNLGHDTMYWYKQDSKKFLKIMFSYNNKELIINETVPNRFSPKSPDKAHLNLHINSLELGDSAVYFCASSQDIPPEKLFFGSGTQLSVL.

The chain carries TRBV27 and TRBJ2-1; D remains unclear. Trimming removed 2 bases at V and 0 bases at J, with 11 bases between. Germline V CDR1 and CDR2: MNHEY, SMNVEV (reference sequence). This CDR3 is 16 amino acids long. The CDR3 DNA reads TGTGCCAGCAGTTTACTGTGGGCTACCTCCTACAATGAGCAGTTCTTC. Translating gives CASSLLWATSYNEQFF.

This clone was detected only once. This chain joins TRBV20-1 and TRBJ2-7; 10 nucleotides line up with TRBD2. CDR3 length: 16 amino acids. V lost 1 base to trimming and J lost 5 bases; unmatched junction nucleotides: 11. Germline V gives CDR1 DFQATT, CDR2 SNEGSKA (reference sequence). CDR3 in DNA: TGCAGTGCTAGAGCTCTGCTAGCGGGAGATTACCACGAGCAGTACTTC. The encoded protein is CSARALLAGDYHEQYF.

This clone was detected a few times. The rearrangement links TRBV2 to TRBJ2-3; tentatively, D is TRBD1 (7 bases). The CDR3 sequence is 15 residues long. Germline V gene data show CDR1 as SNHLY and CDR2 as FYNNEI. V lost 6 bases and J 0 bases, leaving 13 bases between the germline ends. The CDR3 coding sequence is TGTGCCAGCAGCGGCGGGACAGCTAGCACAGATACGCAGTATTTT. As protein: CASSGGTASTDTQYF. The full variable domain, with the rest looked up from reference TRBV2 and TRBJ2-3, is EPEVTQTPSHQVTQMGQEVILRCVPISNHLYFYWYRQILGQKVEFLVSFYNNEISEKSEIFDDQFSVERPDGSNFTLKIRSTKLEDSAMYFCASSGGTASTDTQYFGPGTRLTVL.

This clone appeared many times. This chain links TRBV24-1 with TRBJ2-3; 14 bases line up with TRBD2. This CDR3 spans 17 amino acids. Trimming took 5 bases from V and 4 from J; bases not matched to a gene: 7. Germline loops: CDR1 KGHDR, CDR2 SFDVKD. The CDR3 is CATSGGTSGSLADTQYF. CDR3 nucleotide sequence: TGTGCCACCAGTGGGGGGACTAGCGGGAGCTTGGCAGATACGCAGTATTTT.

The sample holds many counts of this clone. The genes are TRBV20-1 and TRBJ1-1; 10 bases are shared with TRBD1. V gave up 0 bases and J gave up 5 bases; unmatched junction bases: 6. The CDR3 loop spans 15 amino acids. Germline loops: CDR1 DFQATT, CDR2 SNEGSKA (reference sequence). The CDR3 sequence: CSARDEDRGNTEAFF. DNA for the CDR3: TGCAGTGCTAGAGATGAGGACAGGGGGAATACTGAAGCTTTCTTT.

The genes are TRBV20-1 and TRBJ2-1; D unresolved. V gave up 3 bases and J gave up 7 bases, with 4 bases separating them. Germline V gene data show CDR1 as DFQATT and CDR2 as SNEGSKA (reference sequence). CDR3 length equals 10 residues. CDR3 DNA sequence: TGCAGTGCTAGTTTGAATGAGCAGTTCTTC. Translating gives CSASLNEQFF.

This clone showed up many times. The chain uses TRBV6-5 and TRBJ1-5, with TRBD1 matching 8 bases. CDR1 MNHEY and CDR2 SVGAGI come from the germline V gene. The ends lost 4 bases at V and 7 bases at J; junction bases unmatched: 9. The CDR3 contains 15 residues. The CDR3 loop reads CASSSSQGGGQPQHF. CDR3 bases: TGTGCCAGCAGTTCCTCACAGGGGGGCGGCCAGCCCCAGCATTTT.

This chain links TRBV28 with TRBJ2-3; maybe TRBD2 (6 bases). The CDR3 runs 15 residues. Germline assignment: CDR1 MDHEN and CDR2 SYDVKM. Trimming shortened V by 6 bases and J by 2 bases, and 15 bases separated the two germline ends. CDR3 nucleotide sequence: TGTGCCAGCAGCCTTTCTAGCGACTACACAGATACGCAGTATTTT. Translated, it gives CASSLSSDYTDTQYF.

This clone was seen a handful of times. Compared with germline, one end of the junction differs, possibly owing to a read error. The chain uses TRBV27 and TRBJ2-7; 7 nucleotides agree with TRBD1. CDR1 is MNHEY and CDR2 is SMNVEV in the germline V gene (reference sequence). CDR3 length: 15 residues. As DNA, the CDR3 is TGTGCCAGAAGTTTATCGCCAGGGGGTATCGGAGAGCAGTACTTC. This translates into CARSLSPGGIGEQYF.